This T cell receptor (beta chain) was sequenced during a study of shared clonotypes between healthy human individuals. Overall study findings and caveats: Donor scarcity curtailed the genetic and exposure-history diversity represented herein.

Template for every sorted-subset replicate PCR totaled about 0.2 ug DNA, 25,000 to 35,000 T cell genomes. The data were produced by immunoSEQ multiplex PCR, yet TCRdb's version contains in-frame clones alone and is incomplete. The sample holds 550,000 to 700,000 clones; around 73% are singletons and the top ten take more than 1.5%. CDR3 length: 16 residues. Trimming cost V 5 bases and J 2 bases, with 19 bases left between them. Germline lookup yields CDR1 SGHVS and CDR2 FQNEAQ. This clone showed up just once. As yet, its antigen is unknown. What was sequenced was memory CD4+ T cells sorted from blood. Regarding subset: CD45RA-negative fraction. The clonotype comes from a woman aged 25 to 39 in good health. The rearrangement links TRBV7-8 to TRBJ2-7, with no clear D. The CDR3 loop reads CASSGLGGAKTYEQYF. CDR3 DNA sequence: TGTGCCAGCAGCGGGCTTGGCGGAGCGAAAACCTACGAGCAGTACTTC.